This T cell receptor beta chain is from a study of T cell responses to AZD1222 COVID-19 vaccine. The germline CDR1 and CDR2 sequences are LNHDA and SQIVND (reference sequence). Trimming cost V 7 bases and J 7 bases; bases outside gene matches: 18. This CDR3 is 17 amino acids long. TCRdb's copy holds only in-frame clones and misses some; the assay was immunoSEQ multiplex PCR. The sample gives 150,000 to 200,000 clones, roughly 92% of which show up once; about 10% is in the top ten. The V gene is TRBV19, the J gene TRBJ1-5, with 8 positions matching TRBD1. The source of this sequence is an adult in good health. Sample: peripheral blood, taken on day 0 of AZD1222 vaccination. The DNA for the CDR3 is TGTGCCAGTACCCCTGCTGAGGCCCAGGGGGCAGGACAGCCCCAGCATTTT. This sequence encodes CASTPAEAQGAGQPQHF.